The TCR beta chain under discussion was sequenced for a study of blood T cell repertoires in COVID-19. The V and J ends lost 6 bases and 0 bases respectively, with 21 bases between them. CDR1 and CDR2 from the germline V gene are SEHNR and FQNEAQ (reference sequence). This CDR3 has 19 residues. Clones were sequenced by immunoSEQ multiplex PCR, and TCRdb holds only the in-frame ones, with some missing. The sample includes roughly 140,000 clones, 75% to 90% of them seen just once. This chain uses TRBV7-9 with TRBJ1-6, with a tentative D call TRBD1 (5 bases). Sequences were obtained from peripheral blood. This receptor was taken from a woman aged 60-70 years with active COVID-19. The CDR3 DNA is TGTGCCAGCAGTTCGACGGGACTCTCCGGACCCTCCTATAATTCACCCCTCCACTTT. It translates to CASSSTGLSGPSYNSPLHF.